This TCR beta chain was sequenced in a study of CD8+ T cells in alopecia areata. cDNA prepared by RNA extraction and subsequent reverse transcription served as the template for sequencing. The repertoire was sequenced with immunoSEQ multiplex PCR; TCRdb's copy has only in-frame clones and lacks some. The table has more than 150,000 clones, approximately 49% seen once. From germline, CDR1 is PRHDT and CDR2 FYEKMQ (reference sequence). The V and J ends lost 5 bases and 7 bases, in that order; junction bases with no gene match: 8. The CDR3 runs 15 residues. Treatment described: oral pan-JAK inhibitor, 5-10 mg twice daily.

The TCR comes from a human donor with alopecia areata. This sample comprised CD8+ T cells sorted from blood, obtained at approximately week 52, from a patient treated with tofacitinib. This rearrangement joins TRBV13 to TRBJ2-2, with 9 bases fitting TRBD2. The CDR3 protein is CASSSNSGGDGELFF. CDR3 DNA sequence: TGTGCCAGCAGCAGCAATAGCGGGGGTGACGGGGAGCTGTTTTTT.